A selection of T cell receptor beta chains follows, all from one sample in a study of T cell changes during pregnancy in multiple sclerosis. Profiled with immunoSEQ multiplex PCR; TCRdb holds only in-frame clones, not every one. The sample records tens of thousands of clones, roughly 92% being singletons. The sequenced sample was peripheral blood, obtained in the second trimester of pregnancy. Receptors originate from a female donor with multiple sclerosis, enrolled in a pregnancy study. Both conserved end residues are part of each CDR3. A D gene is named only where the DNA matches it firmly. A clone size is listed for some rows: how often the clone was seen (once, few, many), or a class if it is expanded.

cdr3_nt	cdr3_aa	j_call	v_call	clone_size	d_call	cdr3_length
TGCGCCAGCAGCTTAGGGACTAGCGGGGGCGATACGCAGTATTTT	CASSLGTSGGDTQYF	TRBJ2-3	TRBV5-1	.	TRBD2	15
TGTGCCTGGAGTGAGGGACTTACCTACGAGCAGTACTTC	CAWSEGLTYEQYF	TRBJ2-7	TRBV30	.	.	13
TGTGCCAGCAGCATCCAGCGGGAGCCGGTGGTCAATGAGCAGTTCTTC	CASSIQREPVVNEQFF	TRBJ2-1	TRBV7-3	.	TRBD2	16
TGTGCCAGCAGTGTGAGAAACTATGGCTACACCTTC	CASSVRNYGYTF	TRBJ1-2	TRBV2	.	.	12
TGTGCCAGCAGCACGCGACAGGGGAGGGCCTACAATGAGCAGTTCTTC	CASSTRQGRAYNEQFF	TRBJ2-1	TRBV11-2	.	.	16
TGTGCCAGCAGCACTTTACAGGGGGCTGAAGAGACCCAGTACTTC	CASSTLQGAEETQYF	TRBJ2-5	TRBV21-1	.	.	15
TGTGCCAGCTCCCCCCAGGGTCAAGAGACCCAGTACTTC	CASSPQGQETQYF	TRBJ2-5	TRBV6-4	once	.	13
TGTGCCAGCTCCCCCGGGACCTACGAGCAGTACTTC	CASSPGTYEQYF	TRBJ2-7	TRBV18	.	.	12
TGTGCCAGCAGCCAAGAACCGAGCCCGGCCCAGCATTTT	CASSQEPSPAQHF	TRBJ1-5	TRBV4-2	.	.	13
TGCAGCGTTCGGGGGGTGGACACTGAAGCTTTCTTT	CSVRGVDTEAFF	TRBJ1-1	TRBV29-1	few	.	12
TGTGCCAGCAGCGTATCGGAGGTACTAGCCTATGGCTACACCTTC	CASSVSEVLAYGYTF	TRBJ1-2	TRBV9	.	.	15
TGCGCCAGCAGCCGCGGACTAGCGGGAGCCAGCAGTAACTTC	CASSRGLAGASSNF	TRBJ2-7	TRBV5-1	.	TRBD2	14
TGTGCCAGCTCAATACTAGCGGGGGGGCCGAGGTCCATTCAGTACTTC	CASSILAGGPRSIQYF	TRBJ2-4	TRBV18	.	TRBD2	16
TGTGCCAGCAGTCCGCGGGTGAGGCAGGGGAGTTTGCAGCCCCAGCATTTT	CASSPRVRQGSLQPQHF	TRBJ1-5	TRBV27	.	.	17
TGTGCCAGCAGCGCTAGCGCGGCAGCAGATACGCAGTATTTT	CASSASAAADTQYF	TRBJ2-3	TRBV9	.	.	14
TGTGCCAGACAGGGGACTAATGAAAAACTGTTTTTT	CARQGTNEKLFF	TRBJ1-4	TRBV6-4	.	TRBD1	12
TGTGCCAGCAGTCGGGACAGGGGGAGGGCTGAAGCTTTCTTT	CASSRDRGRAEAFF	TRBJ1-1	TRBV6-5	.	TRBD1	14
TGTGCCAGCCGAGGGGGGGGGCCTCGAACTGAAGCTTTCTTT	CASRGGGPRTEAFF	TRBJ1-1	TRBV11-3	.	.	14
TGCGCCAGCAGCCAAGAGGGCAGGGGGCGGTTCGGGGAGACCCAGTACTTC	CASSQEGRGRFGETQYF	TRBJ2-5	TRBV4-3	.	TRBD1	17
TGTGCCTGGAGTTTAAGGACAGGGGGCACTGAAGCTTTCTTT	CAWSLRTGGTEAFF	TRBJ1-1	TRBV30	once	TRBD1	14
TGCAGCGCTGGAGGTTACAATGAGCAGTTCTTC	CSAGGYNEQFF	TRBJ2-1	TRBV29-1	.	.	11
TGTGCCATCGGGACAGGGGGCGAGTTATCTAACTATGGCTACACCTTC	CAIGTGGELSNYGYTF	TRBJ1-2	TRBV10-3	.	TRBD1	16
TGTGCCAGCAGCGTCGGACTAGCGGGGGACGGTGAGCAGTTCTTC	CASSVGLAGDGEQFF	TRBJ2-1	TRBV9	.	TRBD2	15
TGTGCCTGGAGAGGGCCTAGCGGGAGGGGAACCTACGAGCAGTACTTC	CAWRGPSGRGTYEQYF	TRBJ2-7	TRBV30	.	TRBD2	16
TGCAGCGTGGAGGGGGGGAATAGAAACACTGAAGCTTTCTTT	CSVEGGNRNTEAFF	TRBJ1-1	TRBV29-1	once	.	14
TGTGCCAGCAGCCCGGGGGACCCTTCACCCCTCCACTTT	CASSPGDPSPLHF	TRBJ1-6	TRBV2	.	.	13
TGCGCCAGCAGCCTTCCCGGAACAGGGGCAGGTGGAAACACCATATATTTT	CASSLPGTGAGGNTIYF	TRBJ1-3	TRBV5-1	.	TRBD1	17
TGTGCCAGCAGCTTAGGCAGTAACGAGCAGTACTTC	CASSLGSNEQYF	TRBJ2-7	TRBV7-9	.	.	12
TGTGCCAGCAGCTTCCCGGGACAGGGCCATACGCAGTATTTT	CASSFPGQGHTQYF	TRBJ2-3	TRBV11-2	.	TRBD1	14
TGTGCCAGCTCACCACTTCCCGCCCCAGGGGACACCGGGGAGCTGTTTTTT	CASSPLPAPGDTGELFF	TRBJ2-2	TRBV18	.	.	17
TGTGCCAGCAGCCCCGACAGGGGCTATGGCTACACCTTC	CASSPDRGYGYTF	TRBJ1-2	TRBV6-4	.	TRBD1	13
TGCGCCAGCAGCCTTAGCGGGGGGCTGGGAGATACGCAGTATTTT	CASSLSGGLGDTQYF	TRBJ2-3	TRBV5-1	.	TRBD2	15
TGTGCCGGACAGGGGGCTCCAAGCTACGAGCAGTACTTC	CAGQGAPSYEQYF	TRBJ2-7	TRBV5-5	.	TRBD1	13
TGTGCCAGCAGTTTAGGGGGCTACACGAGACTTCAAGAGACCCAGTACTTC	CASSLGGYTRLQETQYF	TRBJ2-5	TRBV27	.	.	17
TGTGCCTGGAGCACTGTGGCCGGGGAGCTGTTTTTT	CAWSTVAGELFF	TRBJ2-2	TRBV30	few	.	12
TGCGCCAGCAGCCAAGATCAGAATTCTGGAAACACCATATATTTT	CASSQDQNSGNTIYF	TRBJ1-3	TRBV4-1	once	.	15
TGCGCCAGCAGCTTTGGGGGGACAGGGAGACTAGCGGCCGACAATGAGCAGTTCTTC	CASSFGGTGRLAADNEQFF	TRBJ2-1	TRBV5-1	.	.	19
TGTGCCAGCAGTTTAACAGAGAACACTGAAGCTTTCTTT	CASSLTENTEAFF	TRBJ1-1	TRBV6-4	.	.	13
TGTGCCAGCACTACGAGGACAGGGTTGGGCGAGCAGTACTTC	CASTTRTGLGEQYF	TRBJ2-7	TRBV27	.	TRBD1	14
TGTGCCAGCAGCGGATTAGCGAACTACAATGAGCAGTTCTTC	CASSGLANYNEQFF	TRBJ2-1	TRBV14	.	.	14
TGTGCCAGCAGCGTAGGACTAGCGGGGGTCACAGATACGCAGTATTTT	CASSVGLAGVTDTQYF	TRBJ2-3	TRBV9	once	TRBD2	16
TGTGCCAGTAGTACCGGACAGGGGAGCTCCTACGAGCAGTACTTC	CASSTGQGSSYEQYF	TRBJ2-7	TRBV19	.	TRBD1	15
TGTGCCAGCAGCTTCAGCGGGACAGGGGAAGAGACCCAGTACTTC	CASSFSGTGEETQYF	TRBJ2-5	TRBV7-2	.	TRBD1	15
TGTGCCAGCAGCCAGACGGGACAGGTGTTCATGAACACTGAAGCTTTCTTT	CASSQTGQVFMNTEAFF	TRBJ1-1	TRBV7-9	once	TRBD1	17
TGTGCCAGCAGAAAGACAGGGGGCTGGTACACTGAAGCTTTCTTT	CASRKTGGWYTEAFF	TRBJ1-1	TRBV27	.	TRBD1	15